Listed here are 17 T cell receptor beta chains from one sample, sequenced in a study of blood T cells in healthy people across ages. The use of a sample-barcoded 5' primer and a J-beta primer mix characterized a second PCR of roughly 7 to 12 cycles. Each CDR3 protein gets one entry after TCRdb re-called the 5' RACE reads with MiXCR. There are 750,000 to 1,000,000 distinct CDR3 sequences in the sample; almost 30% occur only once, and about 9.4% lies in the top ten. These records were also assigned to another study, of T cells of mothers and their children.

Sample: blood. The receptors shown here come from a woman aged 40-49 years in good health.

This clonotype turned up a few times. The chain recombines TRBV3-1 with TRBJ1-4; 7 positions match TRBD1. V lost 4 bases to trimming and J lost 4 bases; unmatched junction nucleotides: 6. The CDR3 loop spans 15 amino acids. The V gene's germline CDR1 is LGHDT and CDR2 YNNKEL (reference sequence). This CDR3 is CASSLRDSFNEKLFF. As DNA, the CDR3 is TGTGCCAGCAGCCTAAGGGACAGCTTTAATGAAAAACTGTTTTTT. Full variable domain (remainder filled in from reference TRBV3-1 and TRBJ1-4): DTAVSQTPKYLVTQMGNDKSIKCEQNLGHDTMYWYKQDSKKFLKIMFSYNNKELIINETVPNRFSPKSPDKAHLNLHINSLELGDSAVYFCASSLRDSFNEKLFFGSGTQLSVL.

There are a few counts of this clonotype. The CDR3 is CASSEAEFPQETQYF. For the CDR3, the DNA is TGTGCCAGCAGTGAAGCGGAGTTCCCCCAAGAGACCCAGTACTTC. V and J are TRBV2 and TRBJ2-5; D remains unclear. This CDR3 has 15 amino acids. Trimming removed 0 bases at V and 1 base at J, with 9 bases between. Germline CDR1 is SNHLY and CDR2 is FYNNEI. The variable domain in full, completed from reference TRBV2 and TRBJ2-5, reads EPEVTQTPSHQVTQMGQEVILRCVPISNHLYFYWYRQILGQKVEFLVSFYNNEISEKSEIFDDQFSVERPDGSNFTLKIRSTKLEDSAMYFCASSEAEFPQETQYFGPGTRLLVL.

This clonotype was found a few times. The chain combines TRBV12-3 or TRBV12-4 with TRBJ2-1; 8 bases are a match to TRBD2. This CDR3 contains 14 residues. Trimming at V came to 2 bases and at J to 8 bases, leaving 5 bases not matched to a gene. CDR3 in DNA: TGTGCCAGCAGTTTATTTAGCGGGGTGGATGAGCAGTTCTTC. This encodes CASSLFSGVDEQFF.

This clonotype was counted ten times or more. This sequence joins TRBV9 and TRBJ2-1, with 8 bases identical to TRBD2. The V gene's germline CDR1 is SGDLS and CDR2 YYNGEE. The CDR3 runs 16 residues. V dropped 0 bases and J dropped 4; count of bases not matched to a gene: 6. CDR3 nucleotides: TGTGCCAGCAGCGTAGAAGAGCGGGGGCCGTACAATGAGCAGTTCTTC. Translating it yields CASSVEERGPYNEQFF.

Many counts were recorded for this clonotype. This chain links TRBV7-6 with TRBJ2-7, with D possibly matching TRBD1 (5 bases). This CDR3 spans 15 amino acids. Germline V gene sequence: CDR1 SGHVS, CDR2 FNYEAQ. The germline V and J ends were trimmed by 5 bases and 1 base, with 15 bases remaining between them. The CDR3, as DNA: TGTGCCAGCAGCCCAGCGCCAGGGTTGTCCTACGAGCAGTACTTC. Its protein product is CASSPAPGLSYEQYF.

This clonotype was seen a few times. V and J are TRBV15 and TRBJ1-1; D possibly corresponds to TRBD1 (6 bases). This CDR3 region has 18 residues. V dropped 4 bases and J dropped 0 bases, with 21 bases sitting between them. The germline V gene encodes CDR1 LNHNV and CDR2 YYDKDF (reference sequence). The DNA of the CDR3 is TGTGCCACCAGCACAACAGGGTTAAAAGTTACTATGAACACTGAAGCTTTCTTT. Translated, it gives CATSTTGLKVTMNTEAFF.

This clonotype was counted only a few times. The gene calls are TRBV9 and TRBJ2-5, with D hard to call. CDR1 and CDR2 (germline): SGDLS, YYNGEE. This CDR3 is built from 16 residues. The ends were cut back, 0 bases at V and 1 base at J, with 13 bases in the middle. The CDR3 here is CASSVAPLVSQETQYF. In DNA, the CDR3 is TGTGCCAGCAGCGTAGCCCCTCTAGTTTCCCAAGAGACCCAGTACTTC.

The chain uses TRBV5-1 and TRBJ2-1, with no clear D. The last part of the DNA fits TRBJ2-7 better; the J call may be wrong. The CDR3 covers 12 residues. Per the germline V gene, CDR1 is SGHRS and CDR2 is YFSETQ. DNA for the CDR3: TGCGCCAGCAGGGACGACGCCTACGAGCAGTACTTC. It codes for CASRDDAYEQYF.

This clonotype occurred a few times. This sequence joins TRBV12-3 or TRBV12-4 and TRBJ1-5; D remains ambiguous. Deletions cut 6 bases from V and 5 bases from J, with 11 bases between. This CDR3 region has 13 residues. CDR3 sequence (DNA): TGTGCCAGCAGGGTTTACAAGGATCAGCCCCAGCATTTT. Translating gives CASRVYKDQPQHF.

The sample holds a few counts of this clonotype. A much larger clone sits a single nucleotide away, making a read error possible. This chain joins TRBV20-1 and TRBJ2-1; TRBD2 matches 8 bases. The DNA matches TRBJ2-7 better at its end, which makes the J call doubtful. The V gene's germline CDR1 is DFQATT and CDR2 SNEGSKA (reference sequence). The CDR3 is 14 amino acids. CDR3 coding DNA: TGCAGTGCTAGAGACCCGGGGGGGTACAATGAGCAGTACTTC. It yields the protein CSARDPGGYNEQYF.

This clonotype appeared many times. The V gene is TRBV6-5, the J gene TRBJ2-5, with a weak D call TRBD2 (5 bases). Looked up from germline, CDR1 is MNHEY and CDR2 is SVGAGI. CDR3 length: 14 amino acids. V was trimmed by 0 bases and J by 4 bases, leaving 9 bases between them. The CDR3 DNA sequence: TGTGCCAGCAGTTACTCGACGGGGATAGAGACCCAGTACTTC. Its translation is CASSYSTGIETQYF.

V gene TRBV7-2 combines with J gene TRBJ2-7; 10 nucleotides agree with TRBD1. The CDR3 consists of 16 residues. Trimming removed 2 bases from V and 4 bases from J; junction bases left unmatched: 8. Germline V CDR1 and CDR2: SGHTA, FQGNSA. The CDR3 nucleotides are TGTGCCAGCAGCTTAAGCGGGACAGGGGCGATATACGAGCAGTACTTC. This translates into CASSLSGTGAIYEQYF.

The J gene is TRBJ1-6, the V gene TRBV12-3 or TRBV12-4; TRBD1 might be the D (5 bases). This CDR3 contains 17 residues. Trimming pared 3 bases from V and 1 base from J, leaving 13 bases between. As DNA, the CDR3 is TGTGCCAGCAGTTTCCGGGGGGGGTTATCCTATAATTCACCCCTCCACTTT. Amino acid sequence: CASSFRGGLSYNSPLHF.

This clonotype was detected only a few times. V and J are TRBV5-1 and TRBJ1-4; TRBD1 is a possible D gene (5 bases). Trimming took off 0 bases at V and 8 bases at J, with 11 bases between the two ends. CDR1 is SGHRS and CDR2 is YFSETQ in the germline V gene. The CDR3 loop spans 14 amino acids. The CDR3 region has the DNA TGCGCCAGCAGCTTGGGCAGGGTGGGCGAAAAACTGTTTTTT. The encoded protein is CASSLGRVGEKLFF.

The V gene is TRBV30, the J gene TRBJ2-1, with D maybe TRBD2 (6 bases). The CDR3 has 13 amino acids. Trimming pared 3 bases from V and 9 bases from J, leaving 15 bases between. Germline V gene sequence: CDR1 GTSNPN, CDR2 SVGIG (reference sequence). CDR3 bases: TGTGCCTGGAGCTATGGCATTAGCGGTGAGCAGTTCTTC. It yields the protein CAWSYGISGEQFF.

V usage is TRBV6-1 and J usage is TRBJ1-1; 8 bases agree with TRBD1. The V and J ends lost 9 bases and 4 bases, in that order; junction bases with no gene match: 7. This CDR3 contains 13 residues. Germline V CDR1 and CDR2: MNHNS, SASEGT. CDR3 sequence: CASRGDRITEAFF. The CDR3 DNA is TGTGCCAGTAGAGGGGACAGGATCACTGAAGCTTTCTTT.

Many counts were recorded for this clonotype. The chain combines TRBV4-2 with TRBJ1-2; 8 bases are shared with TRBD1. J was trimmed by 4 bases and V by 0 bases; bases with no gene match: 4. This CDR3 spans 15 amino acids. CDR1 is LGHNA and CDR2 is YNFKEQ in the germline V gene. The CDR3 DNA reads TGTGCCAGCAGCCAAGATTGGACAGGGATCTATGGCTACACCTTC. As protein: CASSQDWTGIYGYTF.